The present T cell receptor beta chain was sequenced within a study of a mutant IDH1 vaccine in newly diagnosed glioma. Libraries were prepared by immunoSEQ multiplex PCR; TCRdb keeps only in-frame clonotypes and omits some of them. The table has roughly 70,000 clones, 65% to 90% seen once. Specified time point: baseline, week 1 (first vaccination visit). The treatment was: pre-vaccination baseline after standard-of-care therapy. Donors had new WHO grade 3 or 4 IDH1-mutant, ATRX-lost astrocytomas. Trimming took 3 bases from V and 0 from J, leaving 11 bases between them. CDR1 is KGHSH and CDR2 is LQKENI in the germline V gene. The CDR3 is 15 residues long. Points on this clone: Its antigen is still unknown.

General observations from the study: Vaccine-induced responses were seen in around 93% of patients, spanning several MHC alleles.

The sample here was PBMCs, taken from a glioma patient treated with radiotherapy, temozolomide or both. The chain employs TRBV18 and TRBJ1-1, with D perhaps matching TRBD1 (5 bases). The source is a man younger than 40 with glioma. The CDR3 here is CASSPLRGVNTEAFF. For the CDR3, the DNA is TGTGCCAGCTCACCCCTACGAGGGGTGAACACTGAAGCTTTCTTT. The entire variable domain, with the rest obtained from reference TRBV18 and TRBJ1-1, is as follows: NAGVMQNPRHLVRRRGQEARLRCSPMKGHSHVYWYRQLPEEGLKFMVYLQKENIIDESGMPKERFSAEFPKEGPSILRIQQVVRGDSAAYFCASSPLRGVNTEAFFGQGTRLTVV.